This T cell receptor (beta chain) was observed in a study of T cells in Graves' hyperthyroidism and ophthalmopathy. RNA transcripts served as the template for amplifying TCR beta CDR3 regions. HTBI primers were used for first-round RT-PCR of the TCR CDR3. TCRdb re-called the multiplex PCR reads through MiXCR, storing one row per CDR3 protein. The table lists about 610,000 distinct CDR3 sequences, 14% to 15% of them singletons. This clonotype showed up many times. This receptor was taken from a woman aged 35 to 49 with Graves' ophthalmopathy. The sample was blood.

Here the CDR3 reads CASSIDRGQPQHF. The CDR3 coding sequence is TGTGCCAGTAGTATAGATCGGGGTCAGCCCCAGCATTTT. The chain uses TRBV19 and TRBJ1-5, with unresolved D. The germline V gene encodes CDR1 LNHDA and CDR2 SQIVND (reference sequence). The CDR3 is 13 amino acids. V lost 0 bases and J lost 6, with 6 bases in between.